In this sample, the clone carrying this TCR beta chain turned up many times. What it binds is not known. Per germline, CDR1 LNHNV and CDR2 YYDKDF (reference sequence). The CDR3 covers 16 residues. The V end was cut by 2 bases, the J end by 3 bases, with 16 bases between. The sample is drawn from a study of Graves' ophthalmopathy and Graves' hyperthyroidism. RNA transcripts yielded amplified TCR beta CDR3 regions. RT-PCR was first run with HTBI primers, then multiplex PCR in a second round. One entry per CDR3 protein, called by TCRdb with MiXCR from the multiplex PCR reads. The sample gives fewer than 400,000 distinct CDR3 sequences, 15% to 20% of which show up once; around 1.5% is in the top ten. Whole-study findings and limits: Most expanded clonotypes from thyroid (those above 0.001 frequency) were also found in blood.

The chain carries TRBV15 and TRBJ1-1; no firm D call. Sequenced input: peripheral blood. The TCR originated in a woman aged 18 to 35 with Graves' ophthalmopathy. The CDR3 reads CATSRSYQAGDTEAFF. Here the CDR3 DNA reads TGTGCCACCAGCAGAAGTTATCAGGCCGGGGACACTGAAGCTTTCTTT.